Sequencing of this T cell receptor (beta chain) was carried out in a study of T cells after yellow fever vaccination. The study, taken as a whole, reports: The CD4 and CD8 compartments had a small share of their clonotypes in common. Abundant clonotypes from the bulk population could have been carried over as contaminants into FACS-sorted repertoires. Peaking on day 5 versus 15, the secondary response was faster but weaker.

In this sample, this clonotype turned up many times. The antigen remains undetermined. Per germline, CDR1 SGHTA and CDR2 FQGNSA. The CDR3 totals 13 residues. V lost 4 bases and J 7 bases, leaving 14 bases between the germline ends. Using its own MiXCR run on the 5' RACE reads, TCRdb lists one record per CDR3 protein. Of more than 110,000 distinct CDR3 sequences in the sample, approximately 6.6% were seen once. The TCR comes from a man aged 25-45 years who received the YFV17D yellow fever vaccine. The material was CD4+ T cells sorted from PBMCs, obtained 10 days after the yellow fever booster vaccination. The chain is built from TRBV7-2 and TRBJ2-7, with D maybe TRBD2 (5 bases). The CDR3 loop reads CASSSGGLMEQYF. The CDR3, as DNA: TGTGCCAGCAGCTCCGGCGGACTTATGGAGCAGTACTTC.